This TCR beta chain was recovered during a study of read filtering for tumor transcriptome and immune sequencing. Study conclusions and caveats: Correlation between methods rose after single-read clonotypes were removed.

The CDR3 length is 14 residues. Germline CDR1 SQVTM, CDR2 ANQGSEA. V shed 4 bases and J 4 bases; nucleotides not matched to a gene: 5. Molecular barcoded adaptors covering alpha/delta and beta/gamma chains were used on 400 ng RNA. TCRdb processed the reads anew with MiXCR; each CDR3 protein has one entry. The sample yields about 86,000 distinct CDR3 sequences, around 12% seen once. This clonotype was detected a few times. Its antigen is not known. The J gene is TRBJ2-1, the V gene TRBV29-1, with TRBD1 matching 9 bases. This TCR was sampled from a donor at least 40 years old with multiple myeloma. The specimen was a population of CD138-negative cells sorted from bone marrow. CDR3 in amino acids: CSVADRGSYNEQFF. The DNA of the CDR3 is TGCAGCGTTGCTGACAGGGGGTCTTACAATGAGCAGTTCTTC.